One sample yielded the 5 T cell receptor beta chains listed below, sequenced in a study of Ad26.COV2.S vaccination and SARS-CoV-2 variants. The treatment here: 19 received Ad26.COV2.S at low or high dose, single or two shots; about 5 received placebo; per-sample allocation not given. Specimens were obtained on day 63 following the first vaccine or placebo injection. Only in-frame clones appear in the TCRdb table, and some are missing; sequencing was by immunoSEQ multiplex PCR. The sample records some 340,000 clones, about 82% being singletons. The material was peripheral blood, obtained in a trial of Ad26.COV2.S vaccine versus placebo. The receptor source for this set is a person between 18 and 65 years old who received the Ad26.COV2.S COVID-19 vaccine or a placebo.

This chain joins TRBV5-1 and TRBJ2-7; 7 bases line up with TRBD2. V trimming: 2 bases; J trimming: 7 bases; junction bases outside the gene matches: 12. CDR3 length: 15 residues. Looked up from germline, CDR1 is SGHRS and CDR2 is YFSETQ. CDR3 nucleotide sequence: TGCGCCAGCAGCTTCGGATCCAGCGGGGCGGGTGAGCAGTACTTC. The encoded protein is CASSFGSSGAGEQYF.

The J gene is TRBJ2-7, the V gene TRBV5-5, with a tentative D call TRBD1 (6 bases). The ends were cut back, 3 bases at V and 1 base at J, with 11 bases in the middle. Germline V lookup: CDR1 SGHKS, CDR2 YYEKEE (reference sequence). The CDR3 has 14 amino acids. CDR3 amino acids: CASSWDTISYEQYF. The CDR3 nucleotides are TGTGCCAGCAGCTGGGACACTATTTCCTACGAGCAGTACTTC.

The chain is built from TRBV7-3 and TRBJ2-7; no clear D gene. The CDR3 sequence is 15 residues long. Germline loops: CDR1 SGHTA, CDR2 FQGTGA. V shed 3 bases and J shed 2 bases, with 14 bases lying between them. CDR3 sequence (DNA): TGTGCCAGCAGCTTCTCCCCAGGCGGCCCCTACGAGCAGTACTTC. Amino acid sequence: CASSFSPGGPYEQYF.

CDR3 protein: CATSDLSDSHEQFF. For the CDR3, the DNA is TGTGCCACCAGTGATTTGTCGGACAGCCATGAGCAGTTCTTC. The chain joins TRBV24-1 to TRBJ2-1; weak D call: TRBD1 (6 bases). CDR3 size: 14 residues. The V end lost 0 bases, the J end lost 8 bases, and 10 bases lay between the germline ends. Germline-derived CDR1 and CDR2 are KGHDR and SFDVKD.

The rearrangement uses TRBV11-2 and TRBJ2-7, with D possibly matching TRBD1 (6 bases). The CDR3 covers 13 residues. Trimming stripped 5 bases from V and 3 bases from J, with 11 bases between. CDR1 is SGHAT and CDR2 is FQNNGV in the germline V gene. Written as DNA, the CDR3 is TGTGCCAGCAGCATCGGGACAATCTACGAGCAGTACTTC. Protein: CASSIGTIYEQYF.